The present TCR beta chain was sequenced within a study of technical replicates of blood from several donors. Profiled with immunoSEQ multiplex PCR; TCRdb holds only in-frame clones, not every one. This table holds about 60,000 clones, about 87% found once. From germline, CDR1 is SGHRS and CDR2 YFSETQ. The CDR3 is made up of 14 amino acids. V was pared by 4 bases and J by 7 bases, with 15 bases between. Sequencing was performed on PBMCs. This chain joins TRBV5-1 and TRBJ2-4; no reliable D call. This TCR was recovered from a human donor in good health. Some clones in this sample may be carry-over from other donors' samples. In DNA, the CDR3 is TGCGCCAGCAGCACTACGCTAGACGGGAACATTCAGTACTTC. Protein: CASSTTLDGNIQYF.